This T cell receptor beta chain was captured by sequencing in a study of response to subunit inactivated influenza vaccine. Study results and limitations: The authors offered the suggestion that each seasonal influenza vaccination recruits few new T cells.

This CDR3 contains 13 residues. V lost 6 bases, J lost 4 bases, and 5 bases stayed unmatched. TCRdb itself ran the RT-PCR reads through MiXCR, one entry per CDR3 protein. The table shows hundreds of thousands of distinct CDR3 sequences, with 18% occurring only once. A note on this clonotype: Antigen: not known.

The TCR sequence derives from a man in his fifties who received an inactivated influenza vaccine. This rearrangement joins TRBV12-3 or TRBV12-4 to TRBJ2-5; TRBD2 aligns across 7 bases. Sequenced material: PBMCs from blood, taken roughly 5 days after vaccination. CDR3 protein: CASSYPGGETQYF. In DNA form, the CDR3 reads TGTGCCAGCAGCTACCCGGGAGGAGAGACCCAGTACTTC.